The sample holds a few counts of the clone carrying this T cell receptor (beta chain). Seattle-derived patients entered the study during active infection and were followed longitudinally. This sample is part of a study of blood T cell repertoires in COVID-19. Study background: COVID-19 samples from acute and convalescent phases originated in the United States, Italy and Spain. Sources were T cells, B-cell-depleted T cells, or PBMCs; the material itself was cDNA or gDNA.

Original analysis: By means of reference gene primer amplification, nucleated cell counts were estimated. Sequencing used immunoSEQ multiplex PCR; TCRdb keeps in-frame clones, though not all of them. V and J calls and clone size are as listed in that table; D and trimming were resolved from the DNA. The sample yields a few hundred thousand clones, just under 90% seen once. The germline V and J ends were trimmed by 5 bases and 12 bases, with 17 bases remaining between them. This CDR3 is built from 13 residues. Germline CDR1 is SGHDN and CDR2 is FVKESK. The sample taken for sequencing was peripheral blood. The sequence came from a woman younger than 45 with COVID-19, enrolled during active disease. V gene TRBV14 combines with J gene TRBJ2-1, with D possibly matching TRBD1 (5 bases). The CDR3 coding sequence is TGTGCCAGCAGCTCAGCCGGGCTTCAGGGGCAGTTCTTC. This gives the protein CASSSAGLQGQFF.